This T cell receptor (beta chain) was documented in a study of blood T cell repertoires in COVID-19. Study summary: Samples representing acute and convalescent COVID-19 were sourced from the United States, Italy and Spain. PBMCs, B-cell-depleted T cells, or T cells were the source of the cDNA or gDNA that made up the material.

As originally analysed: From reference gene primer amplification, estimates of nucleated cell counts were derived. Assay: immunoSEQ multiplex PCR; the TCRdb copy retains only in-frame clones and omits some. V and J calls and clone size are those listed in that table; D and trimming were worked out from the DNA. The repertoire consists of around 150,000 clones, with around 83% occurring once and the leading ten covering roughly 7.9%. This CDR3 comprises 17 residues. With 6 bases clipped from V and 4 bases from J, the junction kept 7 bases outside the gene matches. Germline loops: CDR1 LNHDA, CDR2 SQIVND (reference sequence).

This clonotype was sampled from a woman aged 45-60 years in a cohort sampled during active or convalescent COVID-19. Sequencing was performed on peripheral blood. This chain connects TRBV19 to TRBJ2-6, with 12 nucleotides matching TRBD2. CDR3 sequence: CASSPTSGRRGANVLTF. In DNA, the CDR3 is TGTGCCAGTAGCCCGACTAGCGGGAGAAGGGGGGCCAACGTCCTGACTTTC.